What follows are 8 T cell receptor beta chains derived from one specimen sequenced in a study of blood T cell repertoires in COVID-19. TCRdb's copy holds only in-frame clones and misses some; the assay was immunoSEQ multiplex PCR. The table records about 37,000 clones, roughly 90% of them present only once. The sequencing sample was made of peripheral blood. The receptor set was obtained from a human donor in a cohort sampled during active COVID-19.

The rearrangement links TRBV7-2 to TRBJ2-7; TRBD2 agrees at 8 bases. The ends lost 2 bases at V and 5 bases at J; junction bases unmatched: 5. This CDR3 contains 14 residues. Germline loops: CDR1 SGHTA, CDR2 FQGNSA. As DNA, the CDR3 is TGTGCCAGCAGCTTAAGCGGGAGTATCAACGAGCAGTACTTC. It yields the protein CASSLSGSINEQYF. The variable domain in full, with the rest retrieved from reference TRBV7-2 and TRBJ2-7, is GAGVSQSPSNKVTEKGKDVELRCDPISGHTALYWYRQSLGQGLEFLIYFQGNSAPDKSGLPSDRFSAERTGGSVSTLTIQRTQQEDSAVYLCASSLSGSINEQYFGPGTRLTVT.

The CDR3 DNA reads TGTGCCAGCAGTTACTCGGTGAGGGGGCGCCGTCAAGAGACCCAGTACTTC. This encodes CASSYSVRGRRQETQYF. The rearrangement uses TRBV6-2 or TRBV6-3 and TRBJ2-5; 7 bases map to TRBD1. CDR1 and CDR2 from the germline V gene are MNHEY and SVGEGT. Trimming took 0 bases from V and 2 from J; bases not matched to a gene: 9. CDR3 length: 17 residues.

The sample holds one count of this clone. This chain uses TRBV7-7 with TRBJ2-1; 11 positions match TRBD2. CDR3 length equals 16 residues. Trimming removed 5 bases from V and 7 bases from J; junction bases left unmatched: 10. From germline, CDR1 is SSHAT and CDR2 FNYEAQ (reference sequence). The CDR3 here is CASSLTHSGGANEQFF. The CDR3 nucleotides read TGTGCCAGCAGCCTTACCCATAGCGGGGGGGCAAATGAGCAGTTCTTC.

The chain has TRBV29-1 and TRBJ2-3; 9 bases agree with TRBD1. Germline trimming cut 7 bases from V and 4 bases from J; bases unmatched to any gene: 9. This CDR3 has 14 amino acids. Germline V gene lookup returns CDR1 SQVTM and CDR2 ANQGSEA. The CDR3 region is CSAHRQGVPDTQYF. The DNA for the CDR3 is TGCAGCGCCCATCGACAGGGGGTCCCAGATACGCAGTATTTT.

The chain carries TRBV6-5 and TRBJ1-5; 7 bases match TRBD1. CDR1 is MNHEY, CDR2 SVGAGI, per germline. The V segment lost 2 bases and the J segment 4 bases; nucleotides outside the gene matches: 5. The CDR3 covers 15 residues. The CDR3 DNA reads as TGTGCCAGCAGTTACCGATGGACAGGAAATCAGCCCCAGCATTTT. This translates into CASSYRWTGNQPQHF.

The chain has TRBV5-6 and TRBJ1-4, with D unresolved. V shed 0 bases and J shed 4 bases, with 7 bases lying between them. The CDR3 covers 14 residues. Germline V gene data show CDR1 as SGHDT and CDR2 as YYEEEE. CDR3 sequence (DNA): TGTGCCAGCAGCTTGGGCAGGTATAATGAAAAACTGTTTTTT. Protein: CASSLGRYNEKLFF.

The chain uses TRBV19 and TRBJ1-2, with 8 bases fitting TRBD1. Unmatched junction bases numbered 15, after V lost 4 bases and J lost 8 bases. Looked up from germline, CDR1 is LNHDA and CDR2 is SQIVND (reference sequence). The CDR3 totals 16 residues. CDR3 in amino acids: CASSTRTGPNPLGYTF. Written as DNA, the CDR3 is TGTGCCAGTAGTACAAGGACAGGGCCGAACCCTCTCGGCTACACCTTC.

The gene calls are TRBV3-1 (or the pseudogene TRBV3-2) and TRBJ1-4, with 8 bases fitting TRBD1. Germline V gives CDR1 LGHDT, CDR2 YNNKEL (reference sequence). The CDR3 totals 15 residues. The J segment lost 6 bases and the V segment lost 4 bases, leaving 7 bases of the junction unmatched. In DNA, the CDR3 is TGTGCCAGCAGCCTAGCAGGGGGCAGAGATGAAAAACTGTTTTTT. As protein: CASSLAGGRDEKLFF.